This T cell receptor (beta chain) originates from a study of control samples from healthy donors and cancer patients. Generated by immunoSEQ multiplex PCR, the TCRdb table keeps only in-frame clones and is missing some. This table has just over 150,000 clones, around 90% appearing once. Germline assignment: CDR1 PRHDT and CDR2 FYEKMQ (reference sequence). The length of the CDR3 is 17 residues. With respect to this clone: At one end, the junction sequence differs from germline, possibly due to a read error.

The V call is TRBV13, the J call TRBJ1-2; TRBD1 matches at 9 bases. The sequence derives from a man aged 25 to 40 in good health. The sequencing input was blood. CDR3 nucleotides: TGTGCCAGCAGCGTAGGGACAGGGACCTTTTGGAAGGGAGGCTACACCTTC. Translating it yields CASSVGTGTFWKGGYTF. Full variable domain (outside the CDR3, taken from reference TRBV13 and TRBJ1-2): AAGVIQSPRHLIKEKRETATLKCYPIPRHDTVYWYQQGPGQDPQFLISFYEKMQSDKGSIPDRFSAQQFSDYHSELNMSSLELGDSALYFCASSVGTGTFWKGGYTFGSGTRLTVV.